This T cell receptor beta chain was sequenced in a study of regulatory T cells in long-lasting Graves disease. Study-wide findings and caveats: Relative to newly diagnosed Graves' patients, persistent ones had lower TCR diversity. It is possible that accuracy was reduced by the small size of the sample. Persistent disease preferred TRBV28, TRBJ1-2 and TRBJ2-5; new disease, TRBV20-1 and TRBJ2-1.

The CDR3 is 16 amino acids. Germline CDR1 reads SGHTA; CDR2 reads FQGTGA. Details on this clonotype: The antigen is not known.

CDR3-region Arm-PCR and iRepertoire HTBI primers produced the TCR beta libraries. Each CDR3 protein gets one entry after TCRdb re-called the multiplex PCR reads with MiXCR. The sample carries roughly 500,000 distinct CDR3 sequences, 9.5% to 15% recorded once. The time point here: newly diagnosed GD, antithyroid drugs for less than 3 months. RNA isolated from PBMCs was used to make the TCR library. These data were also reused for a study on T cells in Graves' hyperthyroidism and ophthalmopathy. That source adds: The TCR CDR3 first-round RT-PCR relied on the HTBI primer set.

The sequencing used peripheral blood mononuclear cells (PBMCs), collected at new diagnosis, from a patient treated with antithyroid drugs. This clonotype was sampled from a woman in her twenties or thirties with Graves disease. The V gene is TRBV7-3, the J gene TRBJ2-3; 11 bases map to TRBD2. The J call could be wrong; TRBJ2-7 is a better fit for the DNA end. The CDR3 sequence: CASSLTVAGGPYEQYF. DNA for the CDR3: TGTGCCAGCAGCTTAACGGTAGCGGGAGGGCCCTACGAGCAGTACTTC.